The 25 T cell receptor beta chains in this list originate from one sample, sequenced in a study of T cell repertoires in cytomegalovirus infection. In TCRdb, the reads were re-called with MiXCR into one record per CDR3 protein. The table shows hundreds of thousands of distinct CDR3 sequences, with under 20% occurring only once. Sequenced input: PBMCs. The source is a human donor in good health (CMV status not recorded). Some clones in this sample may be carry-over from other donors' samples.

In its sample, this clonotype was seen a few times. The chain links TRBV20-1 to TRBJ2-7; 10 nucleotides agree with TRBD2. The CDR3 is 15 amino acids. V lost 1 base and J lost 0; bases outside the gene matches: 3. The germline V gene encodes CDR1 DFQATT and CDR2 SNEGSKA (reference sequence). In DNA form, the CDR3 reads TGCAGTGCTAGAGCACTAGCGGGGATCTCCTACGAGCAGTACTTC. Amino acid sequence: CSARALAGISYEQYF.

This clonotype was seen repeatedly, ten times or more. This chain joins TRBV7-2 and TRBJ2-2; D gene unclear. Trimming left V 3 bases short and J 5 bases short, with 13 bases between. The CDR3 is made up of 15 amino acids. Germline loops: CDR1 SGHTA, CDR2 FQGNSA. The CDR3 DNA is TGTGCCAGCAGCTTCGGAAGACTTGAAACCGGGGAGCTGTTTTTT. Amino acid sequence: CASSFGRLETGELFF.

There are a few counts of this clonotype. The genes are TRBV20-1 and TRBJ2-7; 10 bases agree with TRBD1. Unmatched junction bases numbered 3, after V lost 5 bases and J lost 2 bases. The CDR3 spans 13 residues. CDR1 is DFQATT and CDR2 is SNEGSKA in the germline V gene (reference sequence). DNA for the CDR3: TGCAGTGCTTCCGGGACAGGGGCCTACGAGCAGTACTTC. The encoded protein is CSASGTGAYEQYF.

The gene calls are TRBV5-1 and TRBJ1-4; 9 bases agree with TRBD1. The ends lost 3 bases at V and 7 bases at J; junction bases unmatched: 4. CDR1 is SGHRS and CDR2 is YFSETQ in the germline V gene. The CDR3 loop spans 14 amino acids. CDR3 in amino acids: CASSSGTGREKLFF. The CDR3 DNA sequence: TGCGCCAGCAGCTCTGGGACAGGGCGTGAAAAACTGTTTTTT. The whole variable domain, filled in from reference TRBV5-1 and TRBJ1-4, reads KAGVTQTPRYLIKTRGQQVTLSCSPISGHRSVSWYQQTPGQGLQFLFEYFSETQRNKGNFPGRFSGRQFSNSRSEMNVSTLELGDSALYLCASSSGTGREKLFFGSGTQLSVL.

This clonotype was observed a handful of times. The V gene is TRBV12-3 or TRBV12-4, the J gene TRBJ1-3, with D possibly matching TRBD1 (6 bases). This CDR3 comprises 15 residues. Trimming took off 5 bases at V and 1 base at J, with 12 bases between the two ends. CDR3 region: CASSPPGQSGNTIYF. CDR3 DNA: TGTGCCAGCAGTCCCCCCGGACAGTCTGGAAACACCATATATTTT.

This clonotype was seen repeatedly, ten times or more. The chain is built from TRBV6-1 and TRBJ2-3; TRBD1 might be the D (5 bases). Germline CDR1 MNHNS, CDR2 SASEGT. With 6 bases removed from V and 4 bases from J, the gap between germline ends came to 11 bases. CDR3 size: 13 residues. The CDR3: CASRRGFADTQYF. DNA of the CDR3: TGTGCCAGCAGAAGGGGCTTTGCAGATACGCAGTATTTT.

V and J are TRBV12-3 or TRBV12-4 and TRBJ2-7, with D possibly being TRBD1 (6 bases). Trimming removed 3 bases from V and 1 base from J, with 13 bases in between. The CDR3 covers 15 residues. The CDR3 loop reads CASSFRQGPSYEQYF. CDR3 sequence (DNA): TGTGCCAGCAGTTTCCGGCAGGGGCCTTCCTACGAGCAGTACTTC.

This clonotype was seen more than once but under ten times. This chain links TRBV20-1 with TRBJ2-1; perhaps TRBD2 as D (6 bases). The CDR3 is made up of 16 amino acids. Germline CDR1 reads DFQATT; CDR2 reads SNEGSKA (reference sequence). Trimming removed 0 bases from V and 0 bases from J, with 12 bases in between. CDR3 protein: CSARDWDSYSYNEQFF. In DNA form, the CDR3 reads TGCAGTGCTAGAGATTGGGACTCATACTCCTACAATGAGCAGTTCTTC.

This sequence joins TRBV19 and TRBJ2-7, with 8 bases fitting TRBD2. Germline CDR1 reads LNHDA; CDR2 reads SQIVND (reference sequence). The V gene end was trimmed by 3 bases and the J gene end by 0 bases; junction bases not matched to a gene: 4. This CDR3 region has 15 residues. CDR3 sequence (DNA): TGTGCCAGTAGTATTGGCGGGGGGCCCTCCTACGAGCAGTACTTC. Translated, it gives CASSIGGGPSYEQYF.

This clonotype was observed at least ten times. The chain couples TRBV7-9 to TRBJ2-7, with D possibly TRBD2 on 6 matching bases. This CDR3 is built from 13 residues. Germline V CDR1 and CDR2: SEHNR, FQNEAQ (reference sequence). Trimming pared 5 bases from V and 5 bases from J, leaving 13 bases between. CDR3 DNA sequence: TGTGCCAGCAGCCCCCCCTGGGAGGACGAGCAGTACTTC. It codes for CASSPPWEDEQYF.

The chain carries TRBV5-1 and TRBJ2-1, with 9 bases aligning to TRBD1. Germline lookup yields CDR1 SGHRS and CDR2 YFSETQ. The V segment lost 4 bases and the J segment 7 bases; nucleotides outside the gene matches: 3. The CDR3 is 13 amino acids. The CDR3, as DNA: TGCGCCAGCAGCAAGGGACAGGGTAATGAGCAGTTCTTC. Protein sequence: CASSKGQGNEQFF. Based on the CDR3 plus reference TRBV5-1 and TRBJ2-1, the full variable domain is KAGVTQTPRYLIKTRGQQVTLSCSPISGHRSVSWYQQTPGQGLQFLFEYFSETQRNKGNFPGRFSGRQFSNSRSEMNVSTLELGDSALYLCASSKGQGNEQFFGPGTRLTVL.

This clonotype was seen repeatedly, ten times or more. This chain links TRBV7-2 with TRBJ2-2, with TRBD2 matching over 10 bases. In germline, CDR1 is SGHTA, CDR2 FQGNSA. The V and J ends lost 5 bases and 1 base, in that order; junction bases with no gene match: 1. This CDR3 comprises 15 residues. For the CDR3, the DNA is TGTGCCAGCAGCCGACTAGCGGGGAACACCGGGGAGCTGTTTTTT. Amino acids: CASSRLAGNTGELFF.

This clonotype was recorded only once. The chain couples TRBV7-9 to TRBJ1-6, with unresolved D. Germline-derived CDR1 and CDR2 are SEHNR and FQNEAQ (reference sequence). The CDR3 has 14 amino acids. The V gene lost 7 bases and the J gene lost 5 bases, with 12 bases spanning the gap. CDR3 residues: CASNIDSHNSPLHF. The CDR3 DNA reads as TGTGCCAGCAACATAGATTCTCATAATTCACCCCTCCACTTT.

V is TRBV20-1 and J is TRBJ2-3; perhaps TRBD1 as D (5 bases). The CDR3 covers 14 residues. The V gene lost 2 bases and the J gene lost 1 base, with 10 bases spanning the gap. The V gene's germline CDR1 is DFQATT and CDR2 SNEGSKA (reference sequence). This chain's CDR3 is CSARHTGGTDTQYF. CDR3 DNA: TGCAGTGCTAGACATACAGGTGGCACAGATACGCAGTATTTT.

This chain joins TRBV28 and TRBJ2-4; no clear D gene. CDR1 and CDR2 from the germline V gene are MDHEN and SYDVKM. V shed 6 bases and J shed 0 bases, with 21 bases lying between them. The CDR3 is 18 amino acids. This CDR3 is CASSWVHGRAIAKNIQYF. CDR3 sequence (DNA): TGTGCCAGCAGCTGGGTCCATGGTCGGGCGATAGCCAAAAACATTCAGTACTTC.

This clonotype has a handful of counts. The chain employs TRBV9 and TRBJ2-2; D uncertain. CDR3 size: 12 residues. The germline V and J ends were trimmed by 2 bases and 8 bases, with 7 bases remaining between them. Germline lookup yields CDR1 SGDLS and CDR2 YYNGEE. Written as DNA, the CDR3 is TGTGCCAGCAGCGTCTACTTGGGGGAGCTGTTTTTT. It is translated as CASSVYLGELFF.

The chain is built from TRBV3-1 and TRBJ1-2; D is unresolved. The CDR3 is 12 amino acids. The germline CDR1 and CDR2 sequences are LGHDT and YNNKEL (reference sequence). The V gene lost 1 base and the J gene lost 6 bases, with 6 bases spanning the gap. The CDR3 bases are TGTGCCAGCAGCCAAGGAGGGAATGGCTACACCTTC. Residues: CASSQGGNGYTF. Drawing the rest from reference TRBV3-1 and TRBJ1-2, the complete variable domain is DTAVSQTPKYLVTQMGNDKSIKCEQNLGHDTMYWYKQDSKKFLKIMFSYNNKELIINETVPNRFSPKSPDKAHLNLHINSLELGDSAVYFCASSQGGNGYTFGSGTRLTVV.

A few counts support this clonotype. The chain uses TRBV6-5 and TRBJ2-3; 8 bases agree with TRBD2. The germline V gene encodes CDR1 MNHEY and CDR2 SVGAGI. The V gene end was trimmed by 4 bases and the J gene end by 6 bases; junction bases not matched to a gene: 6. The length of the CDR3 is 14 residues. DNA of the CDR3: TGTGCCAGCAGTTCGCGGGGGGCCAGGGATACGCAGTATTTT. Encoded protein: CASSSRGARDTQYF.

In nucleotides, the CDR3 is TGCAGTGCTAGAACCGGGACAGGGGACGCTGAAGCTTTCTTT. Protein: CSARTGTGDAEAFF. The gene calls are TRBV20-1 and TRBJ1-1; 10 bases agree with TRBD1. The V gene's germline CDR1 is DFQATT and CDR2 SNEGSKA (reference sequence). With V trimmed by 2 bases and J by 6 bases, 6 bases remained unmatched. The CDR3 has 14 amino acids.

This clonotype was detected ten times or more. The chain has TRBV7-8 and TRBJ1-6, with 10 bases identical to TRBD1. V shed 5 bases and J 2 bases; nucleotides not matched to a gene: 3. This CDR3 is built from 16 residues. Germline CDR1 is SGHVS and CDR2 is FQNEAQ. CDR3 loop: CASSLDRGPYNSPLHF. CDR3 DNA: TGTGCCAGCAGCCTTGACAGGGGGCCCTATAATTCACCCCTCCACTTT.

This clonotype occurred many times. The rearrangement joins TRBV7-2 to TRBJ1-2, with D tentatively TRBD1 (5 bases). Trimming cost V 5 bases and J 8 bases, with 18 bases left between them. The CDR3 runs 14 residues. Germline values: CDR1 SGHTA, CDR2 FQGNSA. The CDR3 is CASSLTREISGYTF. The CDR3 DNA reads as TGTGCCAGCAGCCTCACCAGGGAAATCTCCGGCTACACCTTC.

In its sample, this clonotype was seen many times. This chain connects TRBV6-7 to TRBJ1-6; 8 bases match TRBD1. TRBV6-7 is noted as an ORF with a role that remains uncertain. J was trimmed by 9 bases and V by 8 bases; bases with no gene match: 12. The CDR3 is made up of 15 amino acids. Here the CDR3 reads CASRYRTGNISPLHF. The CDR3 DNA sequence: TGTGCCAGCCGATATAGGACAGGGAATATTTCACCCCTCCACTTT.

This clonotype was observed at least ten times. The CDR3 region is CASSPTLIRGSGKTNYGYTF. CDR3 DNA: TGTGCCAGCAGTCCTACTCTAATACGCGGTTCGGGGAAGACGAACTATGGCTACACCTTC. The chain uses TRBV27 and TRBJ1-2; D is uncertain. Between the trimmed V and J ends, which lost 5 bases and 2 bases, there was a span of 30 bases. The CDR3 loop spans 20 amino acids. Germline V gives CDR1 MNHEY, CDR2 SMNVEV (reference sequence).

This clonotype was recorded a few times. The chain employs TRBV5-1 and TRBJ2-5; 7 nucleotides match TRBD1. CDR1 and CDR2 from the germline V gene are SGHRS and YFSETQ. CDR3 length: 15 amino acids. Unmatched junction bases numbered 4, after V lost 0 bases and J lost 2 bases. The chain's CDR3 is CASSLDPDRQETQYF. The DNA of the CDR3 is TGCGCCAGCAGCTTGGACCCGGACAGGCAAGAGACCCAGTACTTC.

This clonotype was seen only a few times. The chain combines TRBV5-4 with TRBJ2-1, with TRBD2 matching 7 bases. Germline CDR1 SGHNT, CDR2 YYREEE (reference sequence). V shed 4 bases, J shed 4 bases, and the junction held 11 bases outside the gene matches. This CDR3 has 16 amino acids. The chain's CDR3 is CASSRDGLAEYNEQFF. In DNA form, the CDR3 reads TGTGCCAGCAGCCGGGACGGCCTAGCGGAATACAATGAGCAGTTCTTC.